This record concerns one T cell receptor (beta chain) sequence. This specimen comes from a study of radiotherapy plus CTLA-4 blockade in lung cancer. Profiled with immunoSEQ multiplex PCR; TCRdb holds only in-frame clones, not every one. This table holds about 80,000 clones, approximately 86% found once. The V gene end was trimmed by 3 bases and the J gene end by 5 bases; junction bases not matched to a gene: 8. CDR1 and CDR2 (germline): WNHNN, SYGVQD (reference sequence). The CDR3 has 15 residues. The TCR comes from a human donor with non-small cell lung cancer who had stable disease on radiotherapy plus ipilimumab. The chain uses TRBV10-1 and TRBJ2-7, with 9 nucleotides matching TRBD1. Sequencing was performed on peripheral blood, taken from a patient treated with radiotherapy plus ipilimumab. The CDR3 loop is CASSDQGQGINEQYF. Here the CDR3 DNA reads TGCGCCAGCAGTGACCAGGGACAGGGAATCAACGAGCAGTACTTC.